This T cell receptor beta chain was found in a study of blood T cell repertoires in COVID-19. In the study overall: PBMCs, B-cell-depleted T cells, or T cells were the source of the cDNA or gDNA that made up the material.

Enrolled through a virtual design, the participants were between about 18 and 89 years of age and came from some 26 US areas. Germline V gene lookup returns CDR1 DFQATT and CDR2 SNEGSKA (reference sequence). V lost 0 bases and J lost 3, with 3 bases in between. The CDR3 is 11 residues long. TCRdb's copy holds only in-frame clones and misses some; the assay was immunoSEQ multiplex PCR. The sample consists of 250,000 or so clones, 70% to 90% of them appearing once. The sample consisted of PBMCs or T cells enriched from blood (not recorded which). The rearrangement joins TRBV20-1 to TRBJ2-7; D unclear. The clonotype originates from a woman in her forties or fifties who had recovered from COVID-19. The CDR3 bases are TGCAGTGCTAGAGATCACTACGAGCAGTACTTC. It yields the protein CSARDHYEQYF.